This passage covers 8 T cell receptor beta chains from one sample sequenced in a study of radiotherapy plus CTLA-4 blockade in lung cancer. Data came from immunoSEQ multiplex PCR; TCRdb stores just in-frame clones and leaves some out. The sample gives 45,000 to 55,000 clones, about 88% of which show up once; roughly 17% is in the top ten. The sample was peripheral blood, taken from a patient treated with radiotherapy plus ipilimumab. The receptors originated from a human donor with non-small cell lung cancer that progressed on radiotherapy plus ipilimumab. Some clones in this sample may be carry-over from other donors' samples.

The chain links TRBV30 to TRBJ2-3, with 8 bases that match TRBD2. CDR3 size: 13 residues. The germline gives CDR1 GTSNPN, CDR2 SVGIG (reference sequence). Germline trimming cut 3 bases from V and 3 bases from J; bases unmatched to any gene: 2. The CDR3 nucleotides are TGTGCCTGGAGGTTAGCGGGGACAGATACGCAGTATTTT. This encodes CAWRLAGTDTQYF.

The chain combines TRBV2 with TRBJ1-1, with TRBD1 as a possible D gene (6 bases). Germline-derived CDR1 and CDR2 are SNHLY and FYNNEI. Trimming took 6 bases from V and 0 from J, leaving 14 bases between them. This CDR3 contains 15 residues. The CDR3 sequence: CASRTRGGVNTEAFF. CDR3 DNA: TGTGCCAGCAGAACCAGAGGGGGAGTGAACACTGAAGCTTTCTTT.

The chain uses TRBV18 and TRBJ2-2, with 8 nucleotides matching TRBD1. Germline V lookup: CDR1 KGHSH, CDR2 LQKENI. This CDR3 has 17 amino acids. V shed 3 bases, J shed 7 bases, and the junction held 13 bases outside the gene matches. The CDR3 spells CASSPSPGGAKVGELFF. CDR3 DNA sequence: TGTGCCAGCTCACCTAGCCCAGGGGGCGCGAAGGTCGGGGAGCTGTTTTTT.

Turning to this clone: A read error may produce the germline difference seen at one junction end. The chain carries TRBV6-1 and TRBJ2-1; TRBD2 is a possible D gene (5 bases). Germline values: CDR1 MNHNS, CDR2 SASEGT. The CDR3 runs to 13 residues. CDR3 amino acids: CASSDGGYTEQFF. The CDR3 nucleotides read TGTGCCAGCAGTGATGGCGGGTACACTGAGCAGTTCTTC.

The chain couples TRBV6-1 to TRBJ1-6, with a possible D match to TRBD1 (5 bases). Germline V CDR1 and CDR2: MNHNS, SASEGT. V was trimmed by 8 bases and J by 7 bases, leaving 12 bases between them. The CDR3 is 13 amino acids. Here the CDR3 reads CASEFRVNSPLHF. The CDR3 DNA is TGTGCCAGCGAGTTCAGGGTCAATTCACCCCTCCACTTT.

The CDR3 sequence: CASSIQTGGTQYF. The DNA for the CDR3 is TGTGCCAGCAGCATCCAAACAGGGGGGACCCAGTACTTC. This chain connects TRBV13 to TRBJ2-5, with 8 nucleotides matching TRBD1. The CDR3 has 13 amino acids. Trimming removed 5 bases from V and 7 bases from J; junction bases left unmatched: 6. CDR1 and CDR2 from the germline V gene are PRHDT and FYEKMQ (reference sequence).

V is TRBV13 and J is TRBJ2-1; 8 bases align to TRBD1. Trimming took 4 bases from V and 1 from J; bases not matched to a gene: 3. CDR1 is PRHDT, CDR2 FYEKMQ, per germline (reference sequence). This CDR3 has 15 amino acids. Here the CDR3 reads CASSSGQGSYNEQFF. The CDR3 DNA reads TGTGCCAGCAGCTCCGGACAGGGATCCTACAATGAGCAGTTCTTC.

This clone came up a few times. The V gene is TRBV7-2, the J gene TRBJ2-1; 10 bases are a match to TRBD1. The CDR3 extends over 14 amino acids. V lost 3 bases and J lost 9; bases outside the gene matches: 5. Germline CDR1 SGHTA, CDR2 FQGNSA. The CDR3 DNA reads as TGTGCCAGCAGCTTGACCCGGGACAGGGGTGAGCAGTTCTTC. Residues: CASSLTRDRGEQFF.